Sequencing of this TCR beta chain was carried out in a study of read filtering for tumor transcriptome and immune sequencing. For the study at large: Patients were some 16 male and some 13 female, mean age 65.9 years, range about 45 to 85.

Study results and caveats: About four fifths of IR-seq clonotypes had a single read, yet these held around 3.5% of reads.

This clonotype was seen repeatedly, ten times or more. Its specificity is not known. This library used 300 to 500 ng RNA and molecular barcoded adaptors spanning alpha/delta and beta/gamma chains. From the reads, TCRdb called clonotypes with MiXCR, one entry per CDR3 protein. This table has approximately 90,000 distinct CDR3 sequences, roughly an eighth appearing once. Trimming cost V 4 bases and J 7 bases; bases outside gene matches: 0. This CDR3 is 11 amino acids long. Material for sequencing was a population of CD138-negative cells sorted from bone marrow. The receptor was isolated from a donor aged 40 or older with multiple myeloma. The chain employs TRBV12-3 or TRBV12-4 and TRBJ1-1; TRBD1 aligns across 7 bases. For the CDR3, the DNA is TGTGCCAGCAGTTACAGGGGTGAAGCTTTCTTT. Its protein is CASSYRGEAFF.